The entry below gives a single TCR beta chain sequence along with its context. With 60 Vbeta and 13 Jbeta primers, the PCR was carried out. The protocol was immunoSEQ multiplex PCR, while the TCRdb copy is restricted to in-frame clones and leaves out a portion. In the table there are around 85,000 clones, about 77% of which are singletons. These data are taken from a study of cytomegalovirus exposure and HLA in healthy donors. CDR1 and CDR2 from the germline V gene are SGHNT and YYREEE (reference sequence). This CDR3 has 13 amino acids. This TCR was recovered from a man in his 60s in good health and CMV-seronegative. The sample was PBMCs. The rearrangement joins TRBV5-4 to TRBJ2-5; no definite D call. The DNA end lines up better with TRBJ2-7; the J call may be wrong. The CDR3 reads CASSLAPNYEQYF. Written as DNA, the CDR3 is TGTGCCAGCAGCTTGGCCCCAAACTACGAGCAGTACTTC.